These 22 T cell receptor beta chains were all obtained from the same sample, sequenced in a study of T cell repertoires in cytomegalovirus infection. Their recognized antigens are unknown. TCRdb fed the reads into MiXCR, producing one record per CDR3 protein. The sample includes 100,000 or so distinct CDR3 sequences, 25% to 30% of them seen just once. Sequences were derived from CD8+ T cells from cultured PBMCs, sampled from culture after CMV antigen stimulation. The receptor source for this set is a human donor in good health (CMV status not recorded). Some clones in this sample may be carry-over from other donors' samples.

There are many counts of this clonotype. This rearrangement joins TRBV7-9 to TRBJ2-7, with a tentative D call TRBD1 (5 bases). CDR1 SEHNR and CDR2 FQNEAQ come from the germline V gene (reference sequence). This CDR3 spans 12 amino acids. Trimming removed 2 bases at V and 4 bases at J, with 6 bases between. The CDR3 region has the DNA TGTGCCAGCAGCTTACAGGGTTACGAGCAGTACTTC. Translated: CASSLQGYEQYF.

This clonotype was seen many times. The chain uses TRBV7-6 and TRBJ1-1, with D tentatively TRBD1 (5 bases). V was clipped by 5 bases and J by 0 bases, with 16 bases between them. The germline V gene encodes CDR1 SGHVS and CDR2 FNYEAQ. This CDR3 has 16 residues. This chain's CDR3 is CASSRPPDSLNTEAFF. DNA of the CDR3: TGTGCCAGCAGCCGTCCCCCCGACAGCTTGAACACTGAAGCTTTCTTT.

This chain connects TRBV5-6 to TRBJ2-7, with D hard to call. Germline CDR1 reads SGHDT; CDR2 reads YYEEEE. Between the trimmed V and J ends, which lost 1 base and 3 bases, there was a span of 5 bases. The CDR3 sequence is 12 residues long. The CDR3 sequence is CASSLKDYEQYF. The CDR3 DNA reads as TGTGCCAGCAGCTTGAAGGACTACGAGCAGTACTTC.

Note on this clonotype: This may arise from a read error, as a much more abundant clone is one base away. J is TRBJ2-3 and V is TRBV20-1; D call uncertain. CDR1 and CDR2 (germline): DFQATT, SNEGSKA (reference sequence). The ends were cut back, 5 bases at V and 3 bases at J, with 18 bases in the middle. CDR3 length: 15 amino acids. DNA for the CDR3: TGCAGTGCTGGGGTGCGGAGCTTCGGGACAGATACGCAGTATTTT. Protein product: CSAGVRSFGTDTQYF.

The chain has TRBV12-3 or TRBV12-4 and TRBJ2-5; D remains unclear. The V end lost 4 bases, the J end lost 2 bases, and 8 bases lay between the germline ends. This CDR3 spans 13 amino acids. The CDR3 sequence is CASSWVQQETQYF. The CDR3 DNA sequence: TGTGCCAGCAGTTGGGTGCAGCAAGAGACCCAGTACTTC.

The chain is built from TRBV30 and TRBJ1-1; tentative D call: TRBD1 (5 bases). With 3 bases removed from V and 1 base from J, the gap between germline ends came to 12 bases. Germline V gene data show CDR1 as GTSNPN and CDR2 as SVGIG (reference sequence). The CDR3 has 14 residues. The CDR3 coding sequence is TGTGCCTGGAGATTGTGGGGGTCGAACACTGAAGCTTTCTTT. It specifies CAWRLWGSNTEAFF.

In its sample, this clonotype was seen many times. This CDR3 is CASSLEARTGDYGYTF. Here the CDR3 DNA reads TGTGCCAGCAGCTTAGAAGCGAGAACTGGGGACTATGGCTACACCTTC. The rearrangement uses TRBV11-2 and TRBJ1-2; D remains unclear. The V gene's germline CDR1 is SGHAT and CDR2 FQNNGV. V was cut by 0 bases and J by 3 bases, with 14 bases left in between. The length of the CDR3 is 16 residues.

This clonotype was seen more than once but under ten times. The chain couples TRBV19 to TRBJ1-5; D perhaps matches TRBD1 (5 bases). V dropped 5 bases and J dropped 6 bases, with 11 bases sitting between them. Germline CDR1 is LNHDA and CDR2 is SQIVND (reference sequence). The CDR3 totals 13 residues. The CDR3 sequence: CASSGYGGQPQHF. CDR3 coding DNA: TGTGCCAGTAGTGGGTATGGGGGTCAGCCCCAGCATTTT.

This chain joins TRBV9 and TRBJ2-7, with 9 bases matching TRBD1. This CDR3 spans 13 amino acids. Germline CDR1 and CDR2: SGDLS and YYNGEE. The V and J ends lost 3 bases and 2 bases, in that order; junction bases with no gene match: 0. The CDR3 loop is CASSGQGAYEQYF. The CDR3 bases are TGTGCCAGCAGCGGACAGGGGGCCTACGAGCAGTACTTC.

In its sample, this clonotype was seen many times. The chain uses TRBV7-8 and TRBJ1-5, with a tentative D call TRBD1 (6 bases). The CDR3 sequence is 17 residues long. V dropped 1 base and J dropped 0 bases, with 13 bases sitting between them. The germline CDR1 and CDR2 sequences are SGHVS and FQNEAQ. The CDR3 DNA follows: TGTGCCAGCAGCTTAGAGGACAGATACATTAGCAATCAGCCCCAGCATTTT. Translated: CASSLEDRYISNQPQHF.

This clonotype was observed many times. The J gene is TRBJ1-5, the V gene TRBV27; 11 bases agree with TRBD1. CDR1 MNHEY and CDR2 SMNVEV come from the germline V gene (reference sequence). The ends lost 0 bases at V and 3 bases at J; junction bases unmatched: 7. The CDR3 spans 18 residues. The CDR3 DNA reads TGTGCCAGCAGTTTATCGTGGACAGGGGGCGGGAACAATCAGCCCCAGCATTTT. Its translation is CASSLSWTGGGNNQPQHF.

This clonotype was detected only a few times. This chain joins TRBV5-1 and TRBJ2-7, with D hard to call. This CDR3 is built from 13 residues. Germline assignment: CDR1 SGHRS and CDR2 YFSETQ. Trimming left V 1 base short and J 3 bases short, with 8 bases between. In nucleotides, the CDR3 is TGCGCCAGCAGCTTGCCAGGAGACTACGAGCAGTACTTC. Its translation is CASSLPGDYEQYF.

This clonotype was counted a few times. The CDR3 sequence: CSVDGAPRWAIQETQYF. CDR3 nucleotides: TGCAGCGTTGATGGGGCACCACGGTGGGCCATCCAAGAGACCCAGTACTTC. The rearrangement uses TRBV29-1 and TRBJ2-5; maybe TRBD1 (5 bases). The CDR3 spans 17 residues. CDR1 SQVTM and CDR2 ANQGSEA come from the germline V gene. V was clipped by 3 bases and J by 1 base, with 21 bases between them.

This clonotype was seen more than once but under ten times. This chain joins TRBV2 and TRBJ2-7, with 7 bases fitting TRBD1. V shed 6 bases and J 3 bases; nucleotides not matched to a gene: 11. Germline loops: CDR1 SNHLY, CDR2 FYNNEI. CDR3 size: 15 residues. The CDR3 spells CASRGRQGPIYEQYF. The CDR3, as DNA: TGTGCCAGCAGGGGAAGACAGGGCCCCATCTACGAGCAGTACTTC. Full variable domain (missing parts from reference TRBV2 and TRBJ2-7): EPEVTQTPSHQVTQMGQEVILRCVPISNHLYFYWYRQILGQKVEFLVSFYNNEISEKSEIFDDQFSVERPDGSNFTLKIRSTKLEDSAMYFCASRGRQGPIYEQYFGPGTRLTVT.

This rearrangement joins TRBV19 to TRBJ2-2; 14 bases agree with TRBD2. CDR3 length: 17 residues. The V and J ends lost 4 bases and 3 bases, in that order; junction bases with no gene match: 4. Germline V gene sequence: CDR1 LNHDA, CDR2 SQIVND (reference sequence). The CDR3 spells CASSKTSGGAYTGELFF. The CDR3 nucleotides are TGTGCCAGTAGTAAGACTAGCGGGGGGGCCTACACCGGGGAGCTGTTTTTT.

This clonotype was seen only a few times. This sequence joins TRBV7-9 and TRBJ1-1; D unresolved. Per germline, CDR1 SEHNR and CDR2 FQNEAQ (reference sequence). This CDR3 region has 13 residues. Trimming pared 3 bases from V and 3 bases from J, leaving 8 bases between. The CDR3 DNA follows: TGTGCCAGCAGCTTGCCCTCGGACACTGAAGCTTTCTTT. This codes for CASSLPSDTEAFF.

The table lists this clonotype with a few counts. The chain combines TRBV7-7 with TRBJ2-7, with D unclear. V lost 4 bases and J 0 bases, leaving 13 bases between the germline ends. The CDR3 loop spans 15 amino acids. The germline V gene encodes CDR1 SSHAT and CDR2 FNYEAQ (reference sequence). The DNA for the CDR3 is TGTGCCAGCAGCTCCAGAGATAGGAGCTCCTACGAGCAGTACTTC. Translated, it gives CASSSRDRSSYEQYF.

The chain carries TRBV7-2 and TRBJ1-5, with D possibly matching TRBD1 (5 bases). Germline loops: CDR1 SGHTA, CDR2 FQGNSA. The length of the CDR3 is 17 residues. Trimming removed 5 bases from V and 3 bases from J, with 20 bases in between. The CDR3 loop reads CASSQGFLGRTNQPQHF. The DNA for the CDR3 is TGTGCCAGCAGCCAAGGATTTTTGGGACGGACCAATCAGCCCCAGCATTTT.

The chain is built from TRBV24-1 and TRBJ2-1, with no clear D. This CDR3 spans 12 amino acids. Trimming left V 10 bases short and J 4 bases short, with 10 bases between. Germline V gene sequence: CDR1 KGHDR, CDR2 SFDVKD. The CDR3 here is CATQTQYNEQFF. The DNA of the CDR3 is TGTGCCACACAGACGCAGTACAATGAGCAGTTCTTC.

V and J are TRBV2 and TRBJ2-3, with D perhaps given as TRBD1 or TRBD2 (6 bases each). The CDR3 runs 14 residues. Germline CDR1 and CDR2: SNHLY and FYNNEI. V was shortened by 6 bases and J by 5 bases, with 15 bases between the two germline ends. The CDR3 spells CASRRSGALDTQYF. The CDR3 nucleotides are TGTGCCAGCAGGAGGTCGGGGGCACTAGATACGCAGTATTTT.

The CDR3 protein is CASSSAFGSYEQYF. The DNA for the CDR3 is TGTGCCAGCAGCTCCGCCTTTGGCTCCTACGAGCAGTACTTC. The chain uses TRBV7-2 and TRBJ2-7; D not certain. Germline assignment: CDR1 SGHTA and CDR2 FQGNSA. The CDR3 consists of 14 residues. Trimming stripped 4 bases from V and 0 bases from J, with 10 bases between. The full variable domain, in which reference TRBV7-2 and TRBJ2-7 provide the parts outside the CDR3, is GAGVSQSPSNKVTEKGKDVELRCDPISGHTALYWYRQSLGQGLEFLIYFQGNSAPDKSGLPSDRFSAERTGGSVSTLTIQRTQQEDSAVYLCASSSAFGSYEQYFGPGTRLTVT.

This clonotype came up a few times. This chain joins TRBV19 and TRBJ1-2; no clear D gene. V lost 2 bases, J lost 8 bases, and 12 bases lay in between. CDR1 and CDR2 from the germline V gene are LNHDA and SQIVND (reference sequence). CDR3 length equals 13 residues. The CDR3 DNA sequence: TGTGCCAGTAGTATAAGACTCCCGGAGGGCTACACCTTC. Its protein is CASSIRLPEGYTF.